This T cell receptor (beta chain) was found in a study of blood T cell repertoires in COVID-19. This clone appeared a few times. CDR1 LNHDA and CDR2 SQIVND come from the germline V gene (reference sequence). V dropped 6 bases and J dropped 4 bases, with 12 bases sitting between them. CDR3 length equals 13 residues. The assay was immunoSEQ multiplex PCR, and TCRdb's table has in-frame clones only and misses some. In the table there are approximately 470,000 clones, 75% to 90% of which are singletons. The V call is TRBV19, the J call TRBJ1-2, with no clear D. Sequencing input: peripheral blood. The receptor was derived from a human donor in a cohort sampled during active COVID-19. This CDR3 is CASSDAGFYGYTF. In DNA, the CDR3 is TGTGCCAGTAGCGACGCAGGATTCTATGGCTACACCTTC.